This T cell receptor beta chain appears in the sequencing data of a study of control samples from healthy donors and cancer patients. Trimming at V came to 9 bases and at J to 4 bases, leaving 10 bases not matched to a gene. This CDR3 comprises 15 residues. Germline V gene sequence: CDR1 SGHNT, CDR2 YYREEE (reference sequence). Sequenced by immunoSEQ multiplex PCR; TCRdb stores in-frame clones only, minus some. This sample has about 89,000 clones; 85% occur once, and the top ten carry less than 2.5%. Source material: blood. This sequence joins TRBV5-4 and TRBJ2-1; TRBD1 aligns across 10 bases. The origin of this receptor is a woman in her 40s in good health. The CDR3 region has the DNA TGTGCCATCCAGGACAGGGGGGGACAGTACAATGAGCAGTTCTTC. Translated: CAIQDRGGQYNEQFF.